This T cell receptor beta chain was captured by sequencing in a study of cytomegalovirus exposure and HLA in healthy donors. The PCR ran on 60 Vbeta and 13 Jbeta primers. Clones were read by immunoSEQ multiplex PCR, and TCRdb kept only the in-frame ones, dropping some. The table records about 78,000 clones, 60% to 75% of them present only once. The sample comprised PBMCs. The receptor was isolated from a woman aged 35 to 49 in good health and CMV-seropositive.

Here the CDR3 reads CASAPWSYEQYF. The CDR3 region has the DNA TGTGCCAGCGCGCCCTGGTCCTACGAGCAGTACTTC. The V and J genes are TRBV28 and TRBJ2-7, with D hard to call. The CDR3 contains 12 residues. V gave up 8 bases and J gave up 1 base, with 9 bases separating them. Per the germline V gene, CDR1 is MDHEN and CDR2 is SYDVKM.